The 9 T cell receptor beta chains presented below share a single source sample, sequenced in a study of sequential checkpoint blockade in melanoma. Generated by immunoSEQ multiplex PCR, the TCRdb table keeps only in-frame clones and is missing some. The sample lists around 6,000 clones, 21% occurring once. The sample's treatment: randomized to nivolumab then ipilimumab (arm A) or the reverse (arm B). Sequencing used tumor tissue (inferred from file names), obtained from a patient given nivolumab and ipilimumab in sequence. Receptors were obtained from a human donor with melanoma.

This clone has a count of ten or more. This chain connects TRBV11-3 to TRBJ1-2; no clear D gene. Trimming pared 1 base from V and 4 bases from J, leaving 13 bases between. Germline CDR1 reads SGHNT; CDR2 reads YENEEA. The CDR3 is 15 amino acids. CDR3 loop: CASSLVASDPYGYTF. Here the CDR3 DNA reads TGTGCCAGCAGCTTAGTGGCATCCGATCCCTATGGCTACACCTTC.

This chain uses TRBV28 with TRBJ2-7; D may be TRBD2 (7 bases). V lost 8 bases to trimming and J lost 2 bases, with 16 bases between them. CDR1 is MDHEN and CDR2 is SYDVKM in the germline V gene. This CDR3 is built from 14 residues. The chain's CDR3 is CASGGGTPTYEQYF. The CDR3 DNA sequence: TGTGCCAGCGGGGGAGGGACACCGACCTACGAGCAGTACTTC.

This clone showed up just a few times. The CDR3 DNA is TGTGCCAGCGGAAGTTTATTAGCAGCTAACTATGGCTACACCTTC. It specifies CASGSLLAANYGYTF. The chain couples TRBV12-5 to TRBJ1-2; D is ambiguous. The CDR3 is made up of 15 amino acids. CDR1 LGHNT and CDR2 FRNRAP come from the germline V gene.

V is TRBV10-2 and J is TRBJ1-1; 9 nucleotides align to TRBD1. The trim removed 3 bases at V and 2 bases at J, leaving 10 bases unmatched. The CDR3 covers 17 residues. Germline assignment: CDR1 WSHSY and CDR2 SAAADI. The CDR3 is CASSELPGQGTNTEAFF. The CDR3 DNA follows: TGCGCCAGCAGTGAACTACCGGGACAGGGAACCAACACTGAAGCTTTCTTT.

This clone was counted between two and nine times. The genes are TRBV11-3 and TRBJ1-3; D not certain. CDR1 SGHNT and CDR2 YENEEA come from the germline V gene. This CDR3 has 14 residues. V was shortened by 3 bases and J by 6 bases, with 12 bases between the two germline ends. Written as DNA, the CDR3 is TGTGCCAGCAGCTTGCGGGGTTGGGAAAACACCATATATTTT. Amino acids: CASSLRGWENTIYF. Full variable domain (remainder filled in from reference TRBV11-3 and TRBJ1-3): EAGVVQSPRYKIIEKKQPVAFWCNPISGHNTLYWYLQNLGQGPELLIRYENEEAVDDSQLPKDRFSAERLKGVDSTLKIQPAELGDSAVYLCASSLRGWENTIYFGEGSWLTVV.

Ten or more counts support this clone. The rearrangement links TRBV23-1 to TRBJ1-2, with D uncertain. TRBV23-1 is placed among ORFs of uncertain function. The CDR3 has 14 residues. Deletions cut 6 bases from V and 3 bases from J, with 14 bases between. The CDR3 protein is CASSQDRMDYGYTF. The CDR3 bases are TGCGCCAGCAGCCAAGATAGGATGGACTATGGCTACACCTTC.

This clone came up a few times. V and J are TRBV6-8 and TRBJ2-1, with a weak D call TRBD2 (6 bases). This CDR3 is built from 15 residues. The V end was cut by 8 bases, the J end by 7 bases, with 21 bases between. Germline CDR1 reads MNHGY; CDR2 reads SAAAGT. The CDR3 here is CASGDFWGSNNEQFF. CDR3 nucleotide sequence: TGTGCCAGCGGGGACTTCTGGGGTTCAAATAATGAGCAGTTCTTC.

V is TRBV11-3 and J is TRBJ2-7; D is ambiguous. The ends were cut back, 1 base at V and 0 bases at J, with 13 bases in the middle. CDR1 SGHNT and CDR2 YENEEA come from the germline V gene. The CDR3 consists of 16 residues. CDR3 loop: CASSLGVTSFSYEQYF. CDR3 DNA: TGTGCCAGCAGCTTAGGGGTTACGAGTTTCTCCTACGAGCAGTACTTC.

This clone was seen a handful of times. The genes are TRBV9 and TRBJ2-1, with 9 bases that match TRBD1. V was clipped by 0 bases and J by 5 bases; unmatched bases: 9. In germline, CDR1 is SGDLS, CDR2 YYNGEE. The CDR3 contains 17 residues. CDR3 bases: TGTGCCAGCAGCGTAGCCCACAGGGGGCGATTGGACAATGAGCAGTTCTTC. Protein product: CASSVAHRGRLDNEQFF.